This T cell receptor (beta chain) was identified in a study of CXCR3-negative and CXCR3-positive naive CD8 T cells. The CDR3 is made up of 15 amino acids. The germline V gene encodes CDR1 SEHNR and CDR2 FQNEAQ (reference sequence). Concerning this clonotype: What it recognizes is unknown.

5' RACE with UMI labels generated the TRB cDNA libraries. TCRdb re-analyzed the 5' RACE reads; it lists each CDR3 protein once, without DNA. Seen in this sample are about 120,000 distinct CDR3 sequences; the ten most common clones hold approximately 0.46%. Findings and caveats of the study: Naive cells with CXCR3 showed TRB CDR3s that were more hydrophobic than those in CXCR3-negative naive cells.

Naive CD8+ T cells were CD45RO-CCR7+CD27+CD95-. The TCR comes from a human donor in good health. Some clones in this sample may be carry-over from other donors' samples. The source material was naive CXCR3- CD8+ T cells from blood. Subset defined: CD45RO-CCR7+CD27+CD95- naive CD8+ T cells lacking CXCR3 (TNR3-). The chain recombines TRBV7-9 with TRBJ2-7; TCRdb gives TRBD1 as the D gene, but with no DNA this cannot be confirmed. The CDR3 here is CASSLQTGGFSEQYF.